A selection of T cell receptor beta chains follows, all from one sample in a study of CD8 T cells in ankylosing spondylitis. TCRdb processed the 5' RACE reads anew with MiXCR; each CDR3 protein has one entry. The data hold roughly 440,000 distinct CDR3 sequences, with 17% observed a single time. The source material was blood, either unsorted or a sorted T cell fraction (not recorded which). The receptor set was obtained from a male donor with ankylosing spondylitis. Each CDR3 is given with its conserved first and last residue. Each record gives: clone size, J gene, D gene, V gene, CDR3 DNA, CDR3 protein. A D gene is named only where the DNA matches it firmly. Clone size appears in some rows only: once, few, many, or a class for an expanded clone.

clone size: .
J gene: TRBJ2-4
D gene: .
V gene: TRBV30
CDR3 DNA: TGTGCCTGGAGCAAAACAGGGATTGGGACCAAAAACATTCAGTACTTC
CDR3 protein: CAWSKTGIGTKNIQYF

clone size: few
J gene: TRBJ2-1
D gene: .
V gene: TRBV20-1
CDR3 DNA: TGCAGTGCTAGAGAACCAGGAGGGCCACGTCCCACCAATGAGCAGTTCTTC
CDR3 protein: CSAREPGGPRPTNEQFF

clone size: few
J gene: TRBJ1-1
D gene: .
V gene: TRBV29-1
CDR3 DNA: TGCAGCGTTGAAGGTGGGAACACTGAAGCTTTCTTT
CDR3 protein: CSVEGGNTEAFF

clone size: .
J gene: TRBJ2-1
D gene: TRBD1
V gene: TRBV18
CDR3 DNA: TGTGCCAGCTCACACTCGACAGGGGGGGGAAACAATGAGCAGTTCTTC
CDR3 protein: CASSHSTGGGNNEQFF

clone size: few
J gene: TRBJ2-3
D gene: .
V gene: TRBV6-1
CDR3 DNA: TGTGCCACAGGCGACTCCACAGATACGCAGTATTTT
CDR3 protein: CATGDSTDTQYF

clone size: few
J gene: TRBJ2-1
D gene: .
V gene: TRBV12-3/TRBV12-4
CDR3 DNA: TGTGCCAGCAGTTCGGGTAGGGGGATACAGGGTGATGAGCAGTTCTTC
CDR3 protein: CASSSGRGIQGDEQFF

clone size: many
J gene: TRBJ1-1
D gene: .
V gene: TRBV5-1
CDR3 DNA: TGCGCCAGCAGCCAGGATCCGAACACTGAAGCTTTCTTT
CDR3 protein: CASSQDPNTEAFF

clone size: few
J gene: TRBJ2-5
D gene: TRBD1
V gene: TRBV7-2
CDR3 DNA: TGTGCCAGCAGCCGAAGATCCGGACAGGAGCTATTGACCCAGTACTTC
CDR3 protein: CASSRRSGQELLTQYF

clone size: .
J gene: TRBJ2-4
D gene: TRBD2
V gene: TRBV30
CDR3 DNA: TGTGCCTGGACCCCCGCAGGACTAGCGAAAAACATTCAGTACTTC
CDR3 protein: CAWTPAGLAKNIQYF

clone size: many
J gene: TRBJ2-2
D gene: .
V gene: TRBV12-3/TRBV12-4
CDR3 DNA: TGTGCCAGCAGCCTCACAGGGAAAACCGGGGAGCTGTTTTTT
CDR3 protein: CASSLTGKTGELFF

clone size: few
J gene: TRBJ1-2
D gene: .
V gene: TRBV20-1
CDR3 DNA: TGCAGTGCTGATCTGGGGGGCCGTGGCTACACCTTC
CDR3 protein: CSADLGGRGYTF

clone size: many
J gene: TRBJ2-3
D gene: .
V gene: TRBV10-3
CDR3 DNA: TGTGCCATCAGTGAGTCCGAAGATACGCAGTATTTT
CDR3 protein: CAISESEDTQYF

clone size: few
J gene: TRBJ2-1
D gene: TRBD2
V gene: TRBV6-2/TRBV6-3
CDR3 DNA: TGTGCCAGCAGTTTACCCGGGACTAGGTCAAATGAGCAGTTCTTC
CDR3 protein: CASSLPGTRSNEQFF

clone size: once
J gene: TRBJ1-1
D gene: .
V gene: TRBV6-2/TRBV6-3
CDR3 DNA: TGTGCCAGCAGTTACCGACCTGAACTCACTGAAGCTTTCTTT
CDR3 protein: CASSYRPELTEAFF

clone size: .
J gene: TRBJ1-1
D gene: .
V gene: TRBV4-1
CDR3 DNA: TGCGCCAGCAGCCCCCGTGGGACGGTGAACACTGAAGCTTTCTTT
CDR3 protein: CASSPRGTVNTEAFF

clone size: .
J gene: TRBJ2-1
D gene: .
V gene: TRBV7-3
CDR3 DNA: TGTGCCAGCAGCTCTAGGGGGGCCTCCAATGAGCAGTTCTTC
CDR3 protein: CASSSRGASNEQFF

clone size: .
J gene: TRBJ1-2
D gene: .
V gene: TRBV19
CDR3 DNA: TGTGCCAGTAGTATCCGGCACTCCAGTGGCTACACCTTC
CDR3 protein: CASSIRHSSGYTF

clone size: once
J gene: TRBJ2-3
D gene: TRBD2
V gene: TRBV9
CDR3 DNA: TGTGCCAGCAGCGTCGGGGACTACCAACGGCCTTTCACAGATACGCAGTATTTT
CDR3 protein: CASSVGDYQRPFTDTQYF

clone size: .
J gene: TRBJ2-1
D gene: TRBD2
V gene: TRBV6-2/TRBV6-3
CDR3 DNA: TGTGCCAGCAGTTACTCTAGGCCCGGGACTAGCGGTTACAATGAGCAGTTCTTC
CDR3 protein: CASSYSRPGTSGYNEQFF

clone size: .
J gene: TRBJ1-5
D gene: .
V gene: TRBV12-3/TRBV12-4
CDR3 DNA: TGTGCCAGCAGTACCATGACACTGGGAGGAAGTCAGCCCCAGCATTTT
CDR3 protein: CASSTMTLGGSQPQHF

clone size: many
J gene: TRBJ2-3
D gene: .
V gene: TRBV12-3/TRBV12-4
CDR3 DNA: TGTGCCAGCAGCCCCGAGGGGGAAGGCGCAGATACGCAGTATTTT
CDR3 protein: CASSPEGEGADTQYF

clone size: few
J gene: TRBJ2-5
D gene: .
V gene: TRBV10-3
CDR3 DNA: TGTGCCATCAGTCCATCCGGGGAGACCCAGTACTTC
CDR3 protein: CAISPSGETQYF

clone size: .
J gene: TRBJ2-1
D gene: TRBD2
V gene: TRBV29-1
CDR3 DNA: TGCAGCGTTCGTACTAGCGGGGGAACCTACAATGAGCAGTTCTTC
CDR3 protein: CSVRTSGGTYNEQFF

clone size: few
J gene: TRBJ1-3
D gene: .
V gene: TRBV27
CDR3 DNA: TGTGCCAGCAGTTTATCGTGGCAAATTGGAAACACCATATATTTT
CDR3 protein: CASSLSWQIGNTIYF

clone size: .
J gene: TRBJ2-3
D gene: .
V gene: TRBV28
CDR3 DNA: TGTGCCAGCAGAAAAGTCCTAGCTGCAGATACGCAGTATTTT
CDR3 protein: CASRKVLAADTQYF

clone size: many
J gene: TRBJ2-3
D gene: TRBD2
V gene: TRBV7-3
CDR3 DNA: TGTGCCAGCAGCTTAATGGGGAGGGAAGATACGCAGTATTTT
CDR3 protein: CASSLMGREDTQYF

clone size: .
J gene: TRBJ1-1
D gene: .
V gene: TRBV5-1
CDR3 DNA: TGCGCCAGCAGCTTGGAAGGCCCCGGGGCTTTCTTT
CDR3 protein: CASSLEGPGAFF

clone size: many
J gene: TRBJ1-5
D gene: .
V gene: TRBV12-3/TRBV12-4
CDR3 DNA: TGTGCCAGCAGTTTTTGGGTCGGGGGCGCGGGGAGCAATCAGCCCCAGCATTTT
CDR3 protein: CASSFWVGGAGSNQPQHF

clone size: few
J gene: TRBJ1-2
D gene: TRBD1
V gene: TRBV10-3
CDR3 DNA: TGTGCCATCAACACAGGACAGGGGTATGGCTACACCTTC
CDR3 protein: CAINTGQGYGYTF

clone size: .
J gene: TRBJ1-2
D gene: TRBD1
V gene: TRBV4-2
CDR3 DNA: TGTGCCAGCAGCCAAGACGGGGGACAGGGTCTAATTAACTATGGCTACACCTTC
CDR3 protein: CASSQDGGQGLINYGYTF

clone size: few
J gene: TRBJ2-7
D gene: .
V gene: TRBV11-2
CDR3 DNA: TGTGCCAGCAGCTTAGATTCTGCCAAGCAATACGAGCAGTACTTC
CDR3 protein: CASSLDSAKQYEQYF

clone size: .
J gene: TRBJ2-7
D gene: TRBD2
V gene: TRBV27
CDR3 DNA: TGTGCCAGCAGTTTACCGGGGACTAGCGGGACCCCTCGCGAGCAGTACTTC
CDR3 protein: CASSLPGTSGTPREQYF

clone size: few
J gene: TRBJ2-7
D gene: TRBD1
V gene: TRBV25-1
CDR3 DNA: TGTGCCAGCAGTTCGGACAGGGGGTTTGAGCAGTACTTC
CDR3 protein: CASSSDRGFEQYF

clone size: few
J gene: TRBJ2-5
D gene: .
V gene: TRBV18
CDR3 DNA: TGTGCCAGCTCACCAAGCGGGACAGGACAAGAGACCCAGTACTTC
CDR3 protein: CASSPSGTGQETQYF

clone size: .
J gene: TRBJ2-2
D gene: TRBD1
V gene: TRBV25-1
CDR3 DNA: TGTGCCAGCACTCCGGACAGGGGGCACAACACCGGGGAGCTGTTTTTT
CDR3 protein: CASTPDRGHNTGELFF

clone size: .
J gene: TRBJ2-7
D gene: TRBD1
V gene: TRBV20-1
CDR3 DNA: TGCAGTGCTAGAGCCGGGACAGGGCTCTACGAGCAGTACTTC
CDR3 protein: CSARAGTGLYEQYF

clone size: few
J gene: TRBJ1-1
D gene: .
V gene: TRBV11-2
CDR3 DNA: TGTGCCAGCAGCTTATACGGGGACACTGAAGCTTTCTTT
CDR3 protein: CASSLYGDTEAFF

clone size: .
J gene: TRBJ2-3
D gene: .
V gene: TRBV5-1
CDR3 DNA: TGCGCCAGCAGAACAGCGCGGGGTACCGATACGCAGTATTTT
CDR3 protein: CASRTARGTDTQYF

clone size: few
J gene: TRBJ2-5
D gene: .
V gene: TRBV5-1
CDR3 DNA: TGCGCCAGCAGCTTACGACGGGAAAGGGAGACCCAGTACTTC
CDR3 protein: CASSLRRERETQYF

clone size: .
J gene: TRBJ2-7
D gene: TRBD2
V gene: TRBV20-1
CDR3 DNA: TGCAGTGCTAGAGATTGGGGAGAAAGCGGGAGGTCTTACGAGCAGTACTTC
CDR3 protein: CSARDWGESGRSYEQYF

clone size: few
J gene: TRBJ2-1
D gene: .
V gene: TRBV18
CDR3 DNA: TGTGCCAGCTCACCAGTACTGGTGTCCTACAATGAGCAGTTCTTC
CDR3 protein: CASSPVLVSYNEQFF

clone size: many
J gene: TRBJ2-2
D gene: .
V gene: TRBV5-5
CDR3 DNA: TGTGCCAGCAGCCCTTGGAGTTCCGGCGGGGAGCTGTTTTTT
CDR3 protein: CASSPWSSGGELFF

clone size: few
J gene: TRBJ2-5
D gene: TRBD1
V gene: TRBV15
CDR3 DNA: TGTGCCACCAGCAGGGGGGACAGAGACCAAGAGACCCAGTACTTC
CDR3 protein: CATSRGDRDQETQYF

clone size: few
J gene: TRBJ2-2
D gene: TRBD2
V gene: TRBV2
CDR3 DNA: TGTGCCAGCAGAGAAGGACTAGCAACCGGGGAGCTGTTTTTT
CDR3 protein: CASREGLATGELFF

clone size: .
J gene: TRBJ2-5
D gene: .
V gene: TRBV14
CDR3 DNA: TGTGCCAGCAGCCAAGAGTTACCTTGGGAGACCCAGTACTTC
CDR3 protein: CASSQELPWETQYF

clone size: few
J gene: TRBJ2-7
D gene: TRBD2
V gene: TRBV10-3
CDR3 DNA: TGTGCCATCAGTAAAGGGACTAGCGGGAGGAAATACGAGCAGTACTTC
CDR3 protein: CAISKGTSGRKYEQYF

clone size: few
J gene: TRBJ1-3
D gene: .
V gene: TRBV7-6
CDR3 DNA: TGTGCCAGCAGCCCGACAGGTTTGCCTGGAAACACCATATATTTT
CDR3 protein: CASSPTGLPGNTIYF

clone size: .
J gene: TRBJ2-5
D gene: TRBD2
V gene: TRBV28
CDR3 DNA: TGTGCCAGCAGTGGCGGGGGGGCGGGGGAGACCCAGTACTTC
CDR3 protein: CASSGGGAGETQYF

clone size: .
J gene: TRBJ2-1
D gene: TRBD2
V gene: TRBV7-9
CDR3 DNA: TGTGCCAGCAGCTTAGGGACTAGCGGGAGTAGGTGGGAAGAGCAGTTCTTC
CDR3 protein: CASSLGTSGSRWEEQFF

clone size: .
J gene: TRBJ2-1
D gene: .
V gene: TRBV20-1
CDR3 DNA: TGCAGTGCTCCGGGTCCGGCCCGAGAGCAGTTCTTC
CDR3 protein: CSAPGPAREQFF

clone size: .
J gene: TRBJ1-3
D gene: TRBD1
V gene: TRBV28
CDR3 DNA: TGTGCCAGCAGTTTTGGGTGGGGACAGGGCTCTGGAAACACCATATATTTT
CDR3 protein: CASSFGWGQGSGNTIYF

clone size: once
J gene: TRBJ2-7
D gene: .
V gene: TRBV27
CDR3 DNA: TGTGCCAGCAGTTTTCGTAGGGGACCGAAAGGCTACGAGCAGTACTTC
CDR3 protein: CASSFRRGPKGYEQYF

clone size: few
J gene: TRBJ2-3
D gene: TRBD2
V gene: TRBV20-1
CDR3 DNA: TGCAGTGCCGGTAATAGCGGGAATCGAGCAGATACGCAGTATTTT
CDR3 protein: CSAGNSGNRADTQYF

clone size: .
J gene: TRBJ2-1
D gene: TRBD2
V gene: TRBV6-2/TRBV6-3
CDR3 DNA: TGTGCCAGCAGTTACTCTGCTAGCGGGAGCTATGAGCAGTTCTTC
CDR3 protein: CASSYSASGSYEQFF

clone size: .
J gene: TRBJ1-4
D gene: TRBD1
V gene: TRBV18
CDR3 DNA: TGTGCCAGCTCAACCGGGACAGGGGAGGAAAAACTGTTTTTT
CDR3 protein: CASSTGTGEEKLFF

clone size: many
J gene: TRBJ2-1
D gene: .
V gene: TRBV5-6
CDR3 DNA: TGTGCCAGCAGTACCCTCAGGAGCTCCTACAATGAGCAGTTCTTC
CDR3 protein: CASSTLRSSYNEQFF

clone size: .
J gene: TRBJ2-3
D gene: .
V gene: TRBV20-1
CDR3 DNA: TGCAGTGCTAGAGATGCAGAGAAGCAGTATTTT
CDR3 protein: CSARDAEKQYF